The present TCR beta chain was sequenced within a study of blood T cell repertoires in COVID-19 (dated by TCRdb to the early 2020s). For the study in its entirety: The collaborator samples originated in the United States, Italy and Spain and spanned the acute and convalescent phases of COVID-19. The material from the prospective study consisted of cDNA or gDNA derived from T cells, B-cell-depleted T cells, or PBMCs. Deeply sampled blood TCRbeta repertoires from subjects exposed to, actively infected with, or recovered from COVID-19 were included in the dataset. The repertoires were released in a freely available public database meant as a resource for research on the immune response to SARS-CoV-2. The samples were drawn from two sources: the first 160 participants of the ongoing ImmuneRACE study, and 950 to 1,500 subjects contributed by 6 global collaborators. The sample metadata nearly always contained a de-identified subject ID, COVID-19 status, age in years and sex. Where available, HLA class I and class II types were obtained from metadata supplied by the sample provider rather than from assay-based typing.

As for this clone: Its cognate antigen has yet to be identified. Base qualities are not at hand, and no much larger clone is one base apart.

V gives up 3 bases and J gives up 4 bases, and the segment between their germline ends measures 16 bases. From the cysteine up to the phenylalanine, the CDR3 has a length of 15 residues. The read is trimmed to its CDR3 DNA, 45 bases read in frame from base 1. CDR1 SGDLS and CDR2 YYNGEE were looked up in the germline V gene. TCRbeta CDR3 regions were amplified from genomic DNA using the immunoSEQ Assay, a bias-controlled multiplex PCR. Regarding the original processing steps: The number of nucleated cells in each sample was estimated by amplification of reference gene primers within the assay. To quantify the absolute abundance of each unique TCRbeta CDR3 rearrangement, sequence reads were collapsed and filtered. For each sample, productive Simpson clonality was calculated as the square root of Simpson's diversity index across productive rearrangements. The source is immuneACCESS, and TCRdb retained only in-frame sequences with V and J called. Part of the clones is not carried over; for the studies checked, unresolved V genes explain less than half of this, and the remainder is unexplained. That table furnishes V, J and clone size, whereas the DNA furnished D and trimming. In this sample the table shows 97,000 or so clones, 90% of which occur a single time. Together, the top ten hold 4.5% to 5.5% of the sample.

Whole blood was collected in K2EDTA tubes by collaborating institutions according to the institutions' own protocols. For TCRbeta analysis, collaborators shipped samples in one of three forms: frozen whole blood, isolated PBMCs, or DNA extracted from either of those sample types. General conclusions and limits of the study: The amount of clinical and demographic metadata varied by source and participant and was provided uncurated.

The chain couples TRBV9 to TRBJ1-2; TRBD1 is possibly the D segment (6 matching bases). The TCR sequence derives from a man between 50 and 59 years old with acute or convalescent COVID-19. Sequencing used peripheral blood. The CDR3 reads as follows: CASSASGVDIYGYTF. DNA sequence: TGTGCCAGCAGCGCCTCAGGGGTAGATATCTATGGCTACACCTTC.